The sequence of this T cell receptor beta chain was determined in a study of T cell repertoires in cytomegalovirus infection. Looking at the study overall: Well-studied HLA-B-restricted epitopes and recently identified HLA-C-restricted epitopes of CMV were both used in the study.

With regard to this clonotype: Its antigen is as yet unknown.

TCRdb re-derived calls from the reads in MiXCR, one entry per CDR3 protein. The sample contains a few hundred thousand distinct CDR3 sequences, just under 40% of which appear only once. Trimming removed 4 bases from V and 5 bases from J, with 15 bases in between. CDR1 and CDR2 (germline): SGHTA, FQGNSA. This CDR3 region has 15 residues. This chain joins TRBV7-2 and TRBJ2-1; D not certain. Sequencing used cultured PBMCs, obtained from culture after CMV antigen stimulation. This clonotype was obtained from a human donor in good health (CMV status not recorded). Some clones in this sample may be carry-over from other donors' samples. The CDR3 sequence is CASSWVSTGHNEQFF. CDR3 coding DNA: TGTGCCAGCAGCTGGGTTTCAACCGGGCACAATGAGCAGTTCTTC. Complete variable domain (other parts from reference TRBV7-2 and TRBJ2-1): GAGVSQSPSNKVTEKGKDVELRCDPISGHTALYWYRQSLGQGLEFLIYFQGNSAPDKSGLPSDRFSAERTGGSVSTLTIQRTQQEDSAVYLCASSWVSTGHNEQFFGPGTRLTVL.